The 17 T cell receptor beta chains reported below all come from one sample, sequenced in a study of long-term antiretroviral therapy in people with HIV. Investigators performed immunoSEQ version v3.0 at survey level. The protocol was immunoSEQ multiplex PCR, while the TCRdb copy is restricted to in-frame clones and leaves out a portion. The data contain under 13,000 clones, roughly four fifths of them seen just once; the ten biggest clones take up more than 15%. Source: unsorted PBMCs, taken 1.8 years after starting antiretroviral therapy. These receptors originate from a man aged 40-55 years with HIV.

V usage is TRBV7-9 and J usage is TRBJ2-7, with a weak D call TRBD1 (5 bases). CDR3 length: 13 amino acids. Germline-derived CDR1 and CDR2 are SEHNR and FQNEAQ (reference sequence). V lost 3 bases and J 1 base, leaving 7 bases between the germline ends. The CDR3 here is CASSLPGSYEQYF. For the CDR3, the DNA is TGTGCCAGCAGCTTGCCAGGGTCCTACGAGCAGTACTTC. The entire variable domain, with the rest obtained from reference TRBV7-9 and TRBJ2-7, is as follows: DTGVSQNPRHKITKRGQNVTFRCDPISEHNRLYWYRQTLGQGPEFLTYFQNEAQLEKSRLLSDRFSAERPKGSFSTLEIQRTEQGDSAMYLCASSLPGSYEQYFGPGTRLTVT.

This chain joins TRBV11-3 and TRBJ2-2, with a possible D match to TRBD1 (5 bases). The germline gives CDR1 SGHNT, CDR2 YENEEA. V was clipped by 5 bases and J by 0 bases, with 10 bases between them. CDR3 length: 15 residues. This chain's CDR3 is CASSGRVANTGELFF. In nucleotides, the CDR3 is TGTGCCAGCAGCGGCAGGGTCGCGAACACCGGGGAGCTGTTTTTT. The variable domain in full, with the rest retrieved from reference TRBV11-3 and TRBJ2-2, is EAGVVQSPRYKIIEKKQPVAFWCNPISGHNTLYWYLQNLGQGPELLIRYENEEAVDDSQLPKDRFSAERLKGVDSTLKIQPAELGDSAVYLCASSGRVANTGELFFGEGSRLTVL.

The chain uses TRBV4-1 and TRBJ2-2, with D possibly being TRBD2 (5 bases). CDR1 is MGHRA and CDR2 is YSYEKL in the germline V gene. Trimming removed 0 bases at V and 2 bases at J, with 16 bases between. The CDR3 has 18 residues. The CDR3 coding sequence is TGCGCCAGCAGCCAAGAAAGAGGGTGGGCAGGCAACACCGGGGAGCTGTTTTTT. Amino acid sequence: CASSQERGWAGNTGELFF.

V usage is TRBV9 and J usage is TRBJ1-4, with 7 positions matching TRBD1. Trimming took 0 bases from V and 8 from J; bases not matched to a gene: 4. Germline V gene data show CDR1 as SGDLS and CDR2 as YYNGEE. CDR3 length: 14 residues. CDR3 nucleotide sequence: TGTGCCAGCAGCGTAGCGCCGGGACAGGAAAAACTGTTTTTT. Its protein is CASSVAPGQEKLFF. The variable domain in full, with the rest retrieved from reference TRBV9 and TRBJ1-4, is DSGVTQTPKHLITATGQRVTLRCSPRSGDLSVYWYQQSLDQGLQFLIQYYNGEERAKGNILERFSAQQFPDLHSELNLSSLELGDSALYFCASSVAPGQEKLFFGSGTQLSVL.

This rearrangement joins TRBV7-9 to TRBJ1-2; D not certain. Germline values: CDR1 SEHNR, CDR2 FQNEAQ (reference sequence). The length of the CDR3 is 17 residues. Trimming took 5 bases from V and 0 from J, leaving 19 bases between them. The CDR3 DNA reads as TGTGCCAGCAGCCCTCTAACCCGCGGCCGAGCTAACTATGGCTACACCTTC. Translation gives CASSPLTRGRANYGYTF.

This chain uses TRBV6-1 with TRBJ2-1, with D hard to call. V was shortened by 1 base and J by 1 base, with 17 bases between the two germline ends. Germline V lookup: CDR1 MNHNS, CDR2 SASEGT. CDR3 length: 18 residues. CDR3 DNA: TGTGCCAGCAGTGAAGTTAGGGCATCCCAGGCTTCCTACAATGAGCAGTTCTTC. Amino acids: CASSEVRASQASYNEQFF.

The chain employs TRBV28 and TRBJ2-5; D may be TRBD1 (5 bases). The CDR3 spans 12 residues. CDR1 MDHEN and CDR2 SYDVKM come from the germline V gene. Between the trimmed V and J ends, which lost 6 bases and 5 bases, there was a span of 10 bases. Written as DNA, the CDR3 is TGTGCCAGCAGACCCCAGGGTGAGACCCAGTACTTC. Protein: CASRPQGETQYF.

V is TRBV28 and J is TRBJ1-1; no reliable D call. The germline CDR1 and CDR2 sequences are MDHEN and SYDVKM. The CDR3 has 13 amino acids. The V gene lost 2 bases and the J gene lost 6 bases, with 10 bases spanning the gap. CDR3 sequence (DNA): TGTGCCAGCAGTTTAGCAGGAATTGCTGAAGCTTTCTTT. It is translated as CASSLAGIAEAFF.

This clone counts as medium-sized. The chain carries TRBV7-9 and TRBJ2-3, with 13 bases matching TRBD2. The CDR3 loop spans 17 amino acids. V was pared by 1 base and J by 4 bases, with 5 bases of the junction left unmatched. In germline, CDR1 is SEHNR, CDR2 FQNEAQ (reference sequence). The CDR3 DNA reads TGTGCCAGCAGCTTAGGGACTAGCGGGAGTGGGGCAGATACGCAGTATTTT. This gives the protein CASSLGTSGSGADTQYF.

The gene calls are TRBV27 and TRBJ2-1; unclear D gene. V was shortened by 7 bases and J by 0 bases, with 13 bases between the two germline ends. This CDR3 region has 15 residues. Germline V CDR1 and CDR2: MNHEY, SMNVEV (reference sequence). CDR3 DNA: TGTGCCAGCAAGAGTTTGGGTACCTCCTACAATGAGCAGTTCTTC. The encoded protein is CASKSLGTSYNEQFF.

The gene calls are TRBV15 and TRBJ2-1, with D possibly matching TRBD2 (6 bases). The V gene lost 0 bases and the J gene lost 2 bases, with 17 bases spanning the gap. The CDR3 has 18 amino acids. The germline CDR1 and CDR2 sequences are LNHNV and YYDKDF (reference sequence). In nucleotides, the CDR3 is TGTGCCACCAGCAGAGATTATGGTCTAGCGTCTCCCTACAATGAGCAGTTCTTC. It specifies CATSRDYGLASPYNEQFF.

This clone was recorded only once. CDR3: CAGISNGLATNEKLFF. The CDR3, as DNA: TGTGCCGGAATCTCGAACGGCCTCGCAACTAATGAAAAACTGTTTTTT. J is TRBJ1-4 and V is TRBV2; D unclear. The V gene lost 11 bases and the J gene lost 0 bases, with 19 bases spanning the gap. Germline CDR1 is SNHLY and CDR2 is FYNNEI. The CDR3 extends over 16 amino acids.

Worth noting for this clone: One end of the junction fails to match germline, which may point to a read error. The rearrangement links TRBV11-2 to TRBJ1-1; D not certain. The CDR3 loop spans 12 amino acids. In germline, CDR1 is SGHAT, CDR2 FQNNGV. The CDR3 sequence is CASSLVNSEAFF. In nucleotides, the CDR3 is TGTGCCAGCAGCTTAGTAAACAGTGAAGCTTTCTTT.

V and J are TRBV6-5 and TRBJ2-2; TRBD1 matches at 7 bases. Trimming at V came to 6 bases and at J to 15 bases, leaving 10 bases not matched to a gene. Germline lookup yields CDR1 MNHEY and CDR2 SVGAGI. The CDR3 is 12 residues long. This CDR3 is CASRSTTGQVFF. The CDR3 DNA reads TGTGCCAGCAGATCAACGACAGGGCAGGTGTTTTTT.

The chain recombines TRBV15 with TRBJ1-3, with D possibly matching TRBD1 (5 bases). V was cut by 5 bases and J by 0 bases, with 17 bases left in between. Germline CDR1 reads LNHNV; CDR2 reads YYDKDF (reference sequence). CDR3 size: 17 residues. CDR3 bases: TGTGCCACCAGCGGTCGATACAGGACCTTCTCTGGAAACACCATATATTTT. It translates to CATSGRYRTFSGNTIYF.

The rearrangement links TRBV2 to TRBJ2-5, with 7 positions matching TRBD1. V lost 6 bases to trimming and J lost 5 bases; unmatched junction nucleotides: 6. In germline, CDR1 is SNHLY, CDR2 FYNNEI. The CDR3 length is 13 residues. CDR3 in DNA: TGTGCCAGCAGCCTACAGGGGAAGGAGACCCAGTACTTC. Translating it yields CASSLQGKETQYF. Looking up the rest from reference TRBV2 and TRBJ2-5 gives the full variable domain: EPEVTQTPSHQVTQMGQEVILRCVPISNHLYFYWYRQILGQKVEFLVSFYNNEISEKSEIFDDQFSVERPDGSNFTLKIRSTKLEDSAMYFCASSLQGKETQYFGPGTRLLVL.

The chain has TRBV11-2 and TRBJ2-1; TRBD2 aligns across 8 bases. Germline loops: CDR1 SGHAT, CDR2 FQNNGV. V shed 0 bases, J shed 10 bases, and the junction held 11 bases outside the gene matches. CDR3 length: 16 amino acids. DNA of the CDR3: TGTGCCAGCAGCTTAGAGTTTACGGGGGGGGCGGGAGAGCAGTTCTTC. This codes for CASSLEFTGGAGEQFF.